The sequence of this TCR beta chain was determined in a study of spatial heterogeneity in lung cancer. Study in general: The roughly 66 donors had untreated early-stage non-small cell lung cancer. Median follow-up for sequenced PBMC samples was about two years after resection, when such samples existed.

Every individual TCR cDNA molecule carried its own unique molecular identifier, which allowed correction of PCR and sequencing errors. Each CDR3 protein is one row after TCRdb ran MiXCR on the 5' RACE reads. The sample lists around 120,000 distinct CDR3 sequences; 9.5% to 15% were seen once. Documented time point: blood at routine non-recurrence follow-up after resection. Unsorted samples of tumor, nontumor lung or frozen PBMC had their whole RNA sequenced. Losses at the gene ends were 4 bases for V and 3 bases for J; bases not matched to a gene: 10. The CDR3 sequence is 16 residues long. The germline gives CDR1 SEHNR, CDR2 FQNEAQ (reference sequence). Notes on this clonotype: Its antigen is not identified.

Findings and caveats of the study: Detection of ubiquitous tumor TCRs in blood was higher at resection than follow-up.

V is TRBV7-9 and J is TRBJ1-2; 8 bases align to TRBD1. The source is a male donor with early-stage non-small cell lung cancer. The sequencing here drew on PBMCs, taken at follow-up. The CDR3 loop is CASSWPGQEPDYGYTF. Written as DNA, the CDR3 is TGTGCCAGCAGCTGGCCGGGACAGGAGCCTGACTATGGCTACACCTTC. The whole variable domain, filled in from reference TRBV7-9 and TRBJ1-2, reads DTGVSQNPRHKITKRGQNVTFRCDPISEHNRLYWYRQTLGQGPEFLTYFQNEAQLEKSRLLSDRFSAERPKGSFSTLEIQRTEQGDSAMYLCASSWPGQEPDYGYTFGSGTRLTVV.